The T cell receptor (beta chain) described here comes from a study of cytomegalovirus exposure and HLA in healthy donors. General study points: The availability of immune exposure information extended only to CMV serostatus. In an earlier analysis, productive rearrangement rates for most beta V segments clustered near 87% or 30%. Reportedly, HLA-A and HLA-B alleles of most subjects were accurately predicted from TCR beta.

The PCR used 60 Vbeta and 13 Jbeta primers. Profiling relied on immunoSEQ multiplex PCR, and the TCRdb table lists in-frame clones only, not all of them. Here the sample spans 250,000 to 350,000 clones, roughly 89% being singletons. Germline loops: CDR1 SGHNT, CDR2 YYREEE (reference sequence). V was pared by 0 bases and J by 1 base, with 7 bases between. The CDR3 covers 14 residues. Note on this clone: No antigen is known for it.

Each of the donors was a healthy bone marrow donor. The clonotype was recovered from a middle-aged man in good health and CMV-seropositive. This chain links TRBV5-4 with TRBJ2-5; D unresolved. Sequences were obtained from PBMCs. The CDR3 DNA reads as TGTGCCAGCAGCTTGGACGAGATCCAAGAGACCCAGTACTTC. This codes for CASSLDEIQETQYF.